These T cell receptor beta chains were read from a single sample in a study of breast tumors, draining lymph nodes, adjacent tissues. Via MiXCR, TCRdb re-called the multiplex PCR reads, giving one row per CDR3 protein. The data contain about 170,000 distinct CDR3 sequences, approximately 33% of them singletons. Sequenced sample: axillary lymph node tissue. Every receptor here comes from a female donor with breast cancer. Some clones in this sample may be carry-over from other donors' samples. Each CDR3 is given with its conserved first and last residue. Fields, in order: V gene, clone size, J gene, D gene, CDR3 protein, CDR3 DNA. The D gene is left open where the match is weak. A row's size may be missing; if present it is once, few, many or a size class.

v_call: TRBV11-2; clone_size: -; j_call: TRBJ1-3; d_call: -; cdr3_aa: CANTYFRVALETPYF; cdr3_nt: TGTGCCAACACATACTTCAGGGTAGCTCTGGAAACACCATATTTT
v_call: TRBV30; clone_size: many; j_call: TRBJ2-7; d_call: -; cdr3_aa: CASSVGSSMSSYEQYF; cdr3_nt: TGTGCCTCCTCCGTGGGTTCTTCGATGAGTTCCTACGAGCAGTACTTC
v_call: TRBV7-3; clone_size: many; j_call: TRBJ2-3; d_call: TRBD2; cdr3_aa: CASSPRGAGVGDTQYF; cdr3_nt: TGTGCCAGCAGCCCCCGCGGAGCGGGAGTCGGTGATACGCAGTATTTT
v_call: TRBV20-1; clone_size: -; j_call: TRBJ1-5; d_call: -; cdr3_aa: CSAGGEYQPQHF; cdr3_nt: TGCAGTGCTGGCGGGGAGTATCAGCCCCAGCATTTT
v_call: TRBV12-3/TRBV12-4; clone_size: many; j_call: TRBJ2-5; d_call: TRBD2; cdr3_aa: CASSPESSGPHETQYF; cdr3_nt: TGTGCCAGCAGTCCTGAGTCTAGCGGTCCCCACGAGACCCAGTACTTC
v_call: TRBV10-3; clone_size: many; j_call: TRBJ2-7; d_call: -; cdr3_aa: CAITQGEEQYF; cdr3_nt: TGTGCCATCACACAGGGTGAGGAGCAGTACTTC
v_call: TRBV5-4; clone_size: many; j_call: TRBJ1-2; d_call: -; cdr3_aa: CASSQNSYGYTF; cdr3_nt: TGTGCCAGCAGCCAAAACAGCTATGGCTACACCTTC
v_call: TRBV25-1; clone_size: many; j_call: TRBJ2-1; d_call: -; cdr3_aa: CASSDVARTAYNEQFF; cdr3_nt: TGTGCCAGCAGTGATGTAGCCAGGACTGCCTACAATGAGCAGTTCTTC
v_call: TRBV19; clone_size: many; j_call: TRBJ1-4; d_call: -; cdr3_aa: CASRRGTPTNEKLFF; cdr3_nt: TGTGCCAGTAGGCGCGGGACACCAACTAATGAAAAACTGTTTTTT
v_call: TRBV5-8; clone_size: many; j_call: TRBJ1-6; d_call: TRBD1; cdr3_aa: CASRPTITLTGRNSPLHF; cdr3_nt: TGTGCCAGCAGACCGACAATTACCTTGACAGGGAGGAATTCACCCCTCCACTTT
v_call: TRBV6-6; clone_size: many; j_call: TRBJ1-4; d_call: -; cdr3_aa: CASSRTQVPNEKLFF; cdr3_nt: TGTGCCAGCAGTCGAACCCAGGTCCCTAATGAAAAACTGTTTTTT
v_call: TRBV27; clone_size: -; j_call: TRBJ1-1; d_call: -; cdr3_aa: CASSMKRNTEAFF; cdr3_nt: TGTGCCAGCAGTATGAAGAGGAACACTGAAGCTTTCTTT
v_call: TRBV20-1; clone_size: -; j_call: TRBJ2-1; d_call: -; cdr3_aa: CSAYNEQFF; cdr3_nt: TGCAGTGCCTACAATGAGCAGTTCTTC
v_call: TRBV6-5; clone_size: many; j_call: TRBJ2-7; d_call: TRBD2; cdr3_aa: CASMRTGTSFDEQYF; cdr3_nt: TGTGCCAGCATGCGAACCGGGACTAGTTTCGACGAGCAGTACTTC
v_call: TRBV5-1; clone_size: many; j_call: TRBJ2-7; d_call: TRBD1; cdr3_aa: CASSLEDRGHEQYF; cdr3_nt: TGCGCCAGCAGCTTGGAGGACAGGGGACACGAGCAGTACTTC
v_call: TRBV12-3/TRBV12-4; clone_size: many; j_call: TRBJ2-2; d_call: TRBD1; cdr3_aa: CASSPQTGRNGELFF; cdr3_nt: TGTGCCAGCAGCCCCCAGACAGGGAGAAACGGGGAGCTGTTTTTT
v_call: TRBV5-8; clone_size: many; j_call: TRBJ1-3; d_call: -; cdr3_aa: CASRAFSGNTIYF; cdr3_nt: TGTGCCAGCAGGGCATTCTCTGGAAACACCATATATTTT
v_call: TRBV6-6; clone_size: many; j_call: TRBJ1-6; d_call: -; cdr3_aa: CASTPPGEPLHF; cdr3_nt: TGTGCCAGCACTCCCCCGGGGGAACCCCTCCACTTT
v_call: TRBV2; clone_size: -; j_call: TRBJ1-2; d_call: TRBD1; cdr3_aa: CASRPTGGLSGYTF; cdr3_nt: TGTGCCAGCAGACCTACAGGGGGCTTGTCTGGCTACACCTTC
v_call: TRBV29-1; clone_size: -; j_call: TRBJ2-2; d_call: -; cdr3_aa: CSVGRTNTGELFF; cdr3_nt: TGCAGCGTTGGGCGGACGAACACCGGGGAGCTGTTTTTT
v_call: TRBV4-2; clone_size: many; j_call: TRBJ1-4; d_call: -; cdr3_aa: CASSQASEKLFF; cdr3_nt: TGTGCCAGCAGCCAGGCGAGCGAAAAACTGTTTTTT
v_call: TRBV28; clone_size: few; j_call: TRBJ2-5; d_call: TRBD2; cdr3_aa: CASSSMGGYQETQYF; cdr3_nt: TGTGCCAGCAGTTCTATGGGGGGGTACCAAGAGACCCAGTACTTC
v_call: TRBV18; clone_size: many; j_call: TRBJ2-3; d_call: TRBD2; cdr3_aa: CASSRPGLAGPGGTDTQYF; cdr3_nt: TGTGCCAGCTCACGGCCGGGACTAGCGGGACCAGGAGGCACAGATACGCAGTATTTT
v_call: TRBV6-5; clone_size: few; j_call: TRBJ2-3; d_call: -; cdr3_aa: CASSYLGDTQYF; cdr3_nt: TGTGCCAGCAGTTACTTGGGGGATACGCAGTATTTT
v_call: TRBV11-2; clone_size: many; j_call: TRBJ1-4; d_call: -; cdr3_aa: CASRRTGGGEKLFF; cdr3_nt: TGTGCCAGCAGACGTACGGGGGGCGGCGAAAAACTGTTTTTT
v_call: TRBV5-5; clone_size: -; j_call: TRBJ1-5; d_call: -; cdr3_aa: CASTVGGRGAGQPQHF; cdr3_nt: TGTGCCAGCACCGTTGGGGGCAGGGGAGCGGGACAGCCCCAGCATTTT
v_call: TRBV24-1; clone_size: many; j_call: TRBJ2-7; d_call: -; cdr3_aa: CATSDWGEEQYF; cdr3_nt: TGTGCCACCAGTGATTGGGGGGAGGAGCAGTACTTC
v_call: TRBV3-1; clone_size: few; j_call: TRBJ2-7; d_call: -; cdr3_aa: CASRRQPSSWEQYF; cdr3_nt: TGTGCCAGCAGACGCCAGCCATCTAGTTGGGAGCAGTACTTC
v_call: TRBV5-1; clone_size: many; j_call: TRBJ1-4; d_call: -; cdr3_aa: CASSLGDGAANEKLFF; cdr3_nt: TGCGCCAGCAGCTTGGGGGATGGGGCAGCTAATGAAAAACTGTTTTTT
v_call: TRBV5-6; clone_size: many; j_call: TRBJ2-2; d_call: TRBD2; cdr3_aa: CASSFGLAVNTGELFF; cdr3_nt: TGTGCCAGCAGCTTTGGGCTAGCGGTGAACACCGGGGAGCTGTTTTTT
v_call: TRBV20-1; clone_size: many; j_call: TRBJ1-5; d_call: -; cdr3_aa: CSASLGDNQPQHF; cdr3_nt: TGCAGTGCTAGCCTTGGGGACAATCAGCCCCAGCATTTT
v_call: TRBV12-3/TRBV12-4; clone_size: many; j_call: TRBJ1-4; d_call: -; cdr3_aa: CASTDPIGGLGLDEKLFF; cdr3_nt: TGTGCCAGCACCGACCCTATTGGGGGCTTAGGGTTAGATGAAAAACTGTTTTTT
v_call: TRBV6-2/TRBV6-3; clone_size: many; j_call: TRBJ1-2; d_call: TRBD1; cdr3_aa: CASSRDRTGLSGYTF; cdr3_nt: TGTGCCAGCAGTCGTGATCGGACAGGGCTAAGTGGCTACACCTTC
v_call: TRBV25-1; clone_size: many; j_call: TRBJ2-2; d_call: -; cdr3_aa: CASSDSWGHPGELFF; cdr3_nt: TGTGCCAGCAGTGATTCCTGGGGGCACCCCGGGGAGCTGTTTTTT
v_call: TRBV18; clone_size: many; j_call: TRBJ2-5; d_call: -; cdr3_aa: CASSQASGTNPMETQYF; cdr3_nt: TGTGCCAGCTCACAGGCGAGCGGGACAAACCCGATGGAGACCCAGTACTTC
v_call: TRBV28; clone_size: -; j_call: TRBJ2-1; d_call: TRBD1; cdr3_aa: CASRQDRVEGNEQFF; cdr3_nt: TGTGCCAGCAGGCAGGACAGGGTCGAGGGGAATGAGCAGTTCTTC
v_call: TRBV5-1; clone_size: many; j_call: TRBJ2-1; d_call: TRBD1; cdr3_aa: CASSPGQPFNEQFF; cdr3_nt: TGCGCCAGCAGCCCGGGACAGCCCTTCAATGAGCAGTTCTTC
v_call: TRBV6-4; clone_size: -; j_call: TRBJ1-5; d_call: -; cdr3_aa: CASSDRALSNQPQHF; cdr3_nt: TGTGCCAGTAGTGACCGGGCTCTAAGCAATCAGCCCCAGCATTTT
v_call: TRBV24-1; clone_size: many; j_call: TRBJ2-5; d_call: TRBD2; cdr3_aa: CATSDSGLAKTQYF; cdr3_nt: TGTGCCACCAGTGACTCGGGACTAGCAAAGACCCAGTACTTC
v_call: TRBV30; clone_size: many; j_call: TRBJ1-4; d_call: -; cdr3_aa: CAWSGYGGTNEKLFF; cdr3_nt: TGTGCCTGGAGTGGATACGGGGGCACTAATGAAAAACTGTTTTTT
v_call: TRBV5-4; clone_size: many; j_call: TRBJ2-7; d_call: -; cdr3_aa: CASSAGGIYEQYF; cdr3_nt: TGTGCCAGCAGCGCCGGGGGCATCTACGAGCAGTACTTC
v_call: TRBV7-9; clone_size: many; j_call: TRBJ2-7; d_call: -; cdr3_aa: CASSHGLERYEQYF; cdr3_nt: TGTGCCAGCAGCCATGGACTGGAACGCTACGAGCAGTACTTC
v_call: TRBV10-2; clone_size: -; j_call: TRBJ1-3; d_call: -; cdr3_aa: CASSDGGHSGNTIYF; cdr3_nt: TGCGCCAGCAGTGATGGGGGCCACTCTGGAAACACCATATATTTT
v_call: TRBV27; clone_size: many; j_call: TRBJ1-5; d_call: TRBD1; cdr3_aa: CASSMTGGNQPQHF; cdr3_nt: TGTGCCAGCAGTATGACAGGGGGCAATCAGCCCCAGCATTTT
v_call: TRBV5-8; clone_size: -; j_call: TRBJ2-2; d_call: -; cdr3_aa: CASSLGASGELFF; cdr3_nt: TGTGCCAGCAGCTTGGGGGCTAGCGGGGAGCTGTTTTTT
v_call: TRBV12-3/TRBV12-4; clone_size: many; j_call: TRBJ2-3; d_call: -; cdr3_aa: CASSLVDTQYF; cdr3_nt: TGTGCCAGCAGTTTGGTGGATACGCAGTATTTT
v_call: TRBV24-1; clone_size: many; j_call: TRBJ1-5; d_call: -; cdr3_aa: CATSDLRTFQPQHF; cdr3_nt: TGTGCCACCAGTGACCTCAGAACGTTCCAGCCCCAGCATTTT
v_call: TRBV12-3/TRBV12-4; clone_size: -; j_call: TRBJ1-5; d_call: -; cdr3_aa: CASSFLLRARGNQPQHF; cdr3_nt: TGTGCCAGCAGTTTCCTGCTCCGGGCCAGGGGCAATCAGCCCCAGCATTTT
v_call: TRBV7-9; clone_size: many; j_call: TRBJ2-5; d_call: -; cdr3_aa: CASSSEGDYRETQYF; cdr3_nt: TGTGCCAGCAGCTCTGAGGGGGACTACCGTGAGACCCAGTACTTC
v_call: TRBV5-8; clone_size: few; j_call: TRBJ1-1; d_call: -; cdr3_aa: CASSLGHRNTEAFF; cdr3_nt: TGTGCCAGCAGCTTGGGACACCGGAACACTGAAGCTTTCTTT
v_call: TRBV6-4; clone_size: many; j_call: TRBJ2-3; d_call: -; cdr3_aa: CASSPGLSGTDTQYF; cdr3_nt: TGTGCCAGCAGCCCCGGACTTAGCGGCACAGATACGCAGTATTTT
v_call: TRBV28; clone_size: many; j_call: TRBJ1-6; d_call: TRBD1; cdr3_aa: CASSFRRGLPSGSPLHF; cdr3_nt: TGTGCCAGCAGTTTCCGTAGGGGGCTCCCTTCTGGTTCACCCCTCCACTTT
v_call: TRBV5-1; clone_size: many; j_call: TRBJ1-6; d_call: -; cdr3_aa: CASSRQDSSSYNSPLHF; cdr3_nt: TGCGCCAGCAGCCGCCAGGACAGTAGCTCCTATAATTCACCCCTCCACTTT
v_call: TRBV5-6; clone_size: many; j_call: TRBJ1-6; d_call: TRBD1; cdr3_aa: CASTMGDRGSPLHF; cdr3_nt: TGTGCCAGCACCATGGGGGACAGGGGTTCACCCCTCCACTTT
v_call: TRBV20-1; clone_size: once; j_call: TRBJ2-7; d_call: TRBD1; cdr3_aa: CGARDQDRHAEQYF; cdr3_nt: TGCGGTGCTAGAGATCAGGACAGGCATGCCGAGCAGTACTTC
v_call: TRBV18; clone_size: many; j_call: TRBJ2-2; d_call: -; cdr3_aa: CASSADYNTGELFF; cdr3_nt: TGTGCCAGCTCAGCAGACTACAACACCGGGGAGCTGTTTTTT
v_call: TRBV5-1; clone_size: -; j_call: TRBJ1-1; d_call: TRBD1; cdr3_aa: CASSPRTGREAFF; cdr3_nt: TGCGCCAGCAGCCCCCGGACAGGACGGGAAGCTTTCTTT
v_call: TRBV20-1; clone_size: -; j_call: TRBJ2-5; d_call: TRBD2; cdr3_aa: CSARGLAGVETQYF; cdr3_nt: TGCAGTGCTAGGGGCCTAGCGGGGGTAGAGACCCAGTACTTC
v_call: TRBV6-4; clone_size: many; j_call: TRBJ1-2; d_call: -; cdr3_aa: CASSRSGGPIPYGYTF; cdr3_nt: TGTGCCAGCAGTCGAAGTGGGGGCCCGATCCCTTATGGCTACACCTTC